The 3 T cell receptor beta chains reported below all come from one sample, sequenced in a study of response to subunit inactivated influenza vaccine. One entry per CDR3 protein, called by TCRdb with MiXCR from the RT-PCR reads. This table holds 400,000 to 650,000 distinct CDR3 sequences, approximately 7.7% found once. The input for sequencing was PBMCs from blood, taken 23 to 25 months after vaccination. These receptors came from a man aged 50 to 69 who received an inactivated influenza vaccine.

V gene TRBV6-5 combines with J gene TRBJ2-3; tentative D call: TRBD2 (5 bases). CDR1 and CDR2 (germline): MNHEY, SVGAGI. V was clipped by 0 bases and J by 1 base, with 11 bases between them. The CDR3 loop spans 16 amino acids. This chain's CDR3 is CASSYSGAKGTDTQYF. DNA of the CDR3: TGTGCCAGCAGTTACTCGGGAGCTAAGGGCACAGATACGCAGTATTTT.

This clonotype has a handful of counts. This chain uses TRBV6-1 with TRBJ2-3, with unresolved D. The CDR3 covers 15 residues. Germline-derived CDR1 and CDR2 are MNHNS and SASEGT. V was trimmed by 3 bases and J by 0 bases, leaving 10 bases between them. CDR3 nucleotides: TGTGCCAGCAGTGAGCGGCAGAGGAGCACAGATACGCAGTATTTT. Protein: CASSERQRSTDTQYF.

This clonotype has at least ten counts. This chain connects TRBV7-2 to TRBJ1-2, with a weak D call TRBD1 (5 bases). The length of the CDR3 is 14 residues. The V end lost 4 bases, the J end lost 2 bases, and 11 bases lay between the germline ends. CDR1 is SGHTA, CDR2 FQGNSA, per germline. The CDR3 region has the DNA TGTGCCAGCAGCTCAGGGACGGGGAACTATGGCTACACCTTC. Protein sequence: CASSSGTGNYGYTF.